The 11 T cell receptor beta chains below all came from one sample that was sequenced in a study of control samples from healthy donors and cancer patients. Clones were read by immunoSEQ multiplex PCR, and TCRdb kept only the in-frame ones, dropping some. The sample includes around 110,000 clones, more than 70% seen only once; the top ten take 2% to 3%. Source material: blood. These receptors originate from a woman in her 70s in good health.

The J gene is TRBJ1-6, the V gene TRBV3-1 (or the pseudogene TRBV3-2); TRBD1 matches 10 bases. V shed 0 bases and J 10 bases; nucleotides not matched to a gene: 3. This CDR3 has 15 residues. The germline CDR1 and CDR2 sequences are LGHDT and YNNKEL (reference sequence). CDR3 in amino acids: CASSQDGQGGSPLHF. The DNA of the CDR3 is TGTGCCAGCAGCCAAGATGGACAGGGGGGCTCACCCCTCCACTTT.

The chain recombines TRBV19 with TRBJ2-6; D is undetermined. This CDR3 contains 17 residues. Germline values: CDR1 LNHDA, CDR2 SQIVND (reference sequence). The V and J ends lost 3 bases and 0 bases respectively, with 12 bases between them. The CDR3 loop is CASSIAAGSSGANVLTF. CDR3 nucleotide sequence: TGTGCCAGTAGTATTGCGGCAGGATCCTCTGGGGCCAACGTCCTGACTTTC.

V is TRBV18 and J is TRBJ1-1; possible D gene TRBD1, 6 bases. The V end lost 3 bases, the J end lost 6 bases, and 14 bases lay between the germline ends. Per the germline V gene, CDR1 is KGHSH and CDR2 is LQKENI. CDR3 length: 14 residues. CDR3 sequence reads: CASSPLRGGAEAFF. The CDR3 DNA reads as TGTGCCAGCTCACCTCTCAGGGGAGGGGCTGAAGCTTTCTTT.

Note on this clone: Other DNA sequences in this specimen translate into the identical CDR3. The J gene is TRBJ2-3, the V gene TRBV10-2; TRBD2 aligns across 12 bases. The CDR3 has 15 residues. Trimming at V came to 6 bases and at J to 5 bases, leaving 6 bases not matched to a gene. The germline CDR1 and CDR2 sequences are WSHSY and SAAADI. CDR3 coding DNA: TGCGCCAGCAGCAACCTAGCGGGGGGGGTAGATACGCAGTATTTT. This gives the protein CASSNLAGGVDTQYF.

This clone has just a few counts. The gene calls are TRBV7-9 and TRBJ1-2, with TRBD1 matching over 8 bases. The CDR3 covers 13 residues. V shed 5 bases, J shed 10 bases, and the junction held 9 bases outside the gene matches. Germline-derived CDR1 and CDR2 are SEHNR and FQNEAQ (reference sequence). CDR3 nucleotide sequence: TGTGCCAGCAGCCCTGGACAGGGAGGAGACTACACCTTC. Protein sequence: CASSPGQGGDYTF.

The chain employs TRBV5-6 and TRBJ2-2; D gene ambiguous. The CDR3 is made up of 15 amino acids. Germline-derived CDR1 and CDR2 are SGHDT and YYEEEE. Deletions cut 4 bases from V and 1 base from J, with 11 bases between. CDR3 in amino acids: CASSLAPLNTGELFF. DNA for the CDR3: TGTGCCAGCAGCCTGGCACCGCTGAACACCGGGGAGCTGTTTTTT.

Regarding this clone: A junction boundary mismatches the germline segment, possibly from a read error. This chain joins TRBV5-1 and TRBJ2-5, with D perhaps TRBD2 (5 bases). The CDR3 loop spans 17 amino acids. The germline V gene has CDR1 SGHRS and CDR2 YFSETQ. The CDR3 loop is CASSLGYRISGQETQYF. The DNA of the CDR3 is TGCGCCAGCAGTTTGGGGTATAGGATATCGGGACAAGAGACCCAGTACTTC.

The CDR3 DNA is TGTGCCAGCAGTGAAGGCAATCAGCCCCAGCATTTT. Translation gives CASSEGNQPQHF. The rearrangement joins TRBV2 to TRBJ1-5; D remains ambiguous. Trimming removed 1 base at V and 2 bases at J, with 0 bases between. CDR1 is SNHLY and CDR2 is FYNNEI in the germline V gene. The length of the CDR3 is 12 residues.

The genes are TRBV10-3 and TRBJ1-1; D might be TRBD1 (6 bases). The V end was cut by 0 bases, the J end by 5 bases, with 10 bases between. Germline assignment: CDR1 ENHRY and CDR2 SYGVKD. The CDR3 extends over 14 amino acids. CDR3 in amino acids: CAISESWDITEAFF. CDR3 bases: TGTGCCATCAGTGAGTCGTGGGACATTACTGAAGCTTTCTTT.

The gene calls are TRBV27 and TRBJ1-6; D is possibly TRBD1 (6 bases). The ends were cut back, 0 bases at V and 6 bases at J, with 18 bases in the middle. This CDR3 is 18 amino acids long. Germline V gene sequence: CDR1 MNHEY, CDR2 SMNVEV (reference sequence). This CDR3 reads CASSLSLPTGKVNSPLHF. The CDR3 nucleotides are TGTGCCAGCAGTTTATCCCTCCCTACAGGGAAGGTTAATTCACCCCTCCACTTT.

The chain combines TRBV19 with TRBJ1-2; 12 positions agree with TRBD1. Germline assignment: CDR1 LNHDA and CDR2 SQIVND (reference sequence). With V trimmed by 9 bases and J by 4 bases, 9 bases remained unmatched. The CDR3 loop spans 15 amino acids. The CDR3 is CASLGQGAPAYGYTF. DNA for the CDR3: TGTGCCAGCCTGGGACAGGGGGCTCCCGCCTATGGCTACACCTTC.